This TCR beta chain was sequenced for a study of blood T cell repertoires in COVID-19. Study overall: Sources were T cells, B-cell-depleted T cells, or PBMCs; the material itself was cDNA or gDNA.

From germline, CDR1 is LGHDT and CDR2 YNNKEL (reference sequence). The length of the CDR3 is 15 residues. Trimming left V 4 bases short and J 4 bases short, with 16 bases between. The cohort comprised adults aged about 18 to 100 years residing in approximately 25 US areas. Cohort assignment relied on participant-reported clinical history. TCRdb keeps only in-frame clones here, not all; method: immunoSEQ multiplex PCR. The sample gives roughly 190,000 clones, roughly 86% of which show up once; 20% to 25% is in the top ten. This chain uses TRBV3-1 (or the pseudogene TRBV3-2) with TRBJ1-1; a possible D gene is TRBD1 (5 bases). The TCR sequence derives from a woman in her thirties or forties in a cohort exposed to, infected with or recovered from COVID-19 (not recorded which). Sequencing input: PBMCs or T cells enriched from blood (not recorded which). CDR3 sequence (DNA): TGTGCCAGCAGCCTTAACCCAGGGAGGGGCACTGAAGCTTTCTTT. The encoded protein is CASSLNPGRGTEAFF.